The subject of this entry is one T cell receptor beta chain. This clonotype was found many times. What antigen it recognizes has not been identified. The input lacks base qualities; no much larger clone sits a single base away. The CDR3 starts with the cysteine, ends with the phenylalanine, and has 15 residues. The DNA shown is the 45-base CDR3, in frame from base 1. Trimming takes 6 bases from V and 2 bases from J, and the germline ends sit 16 bases apart. As encoded in the germline V gene, CDR1 is ENHRY while CDR2 is SYGVKD. Sequencing relied on an Illumina NovaSeq 6000. TCRalpha and TCRbeta cDNA libraries were constructed by 5'RACE with constant-segment primers, with sample barcodes and unique molecular identifiers being introduced. Trizol reagent was used to extract RNA from every sample. Amplification of the libraries took two PCR steps, and the second step added a second sample barcode plus Illumina TruSeq adapters. Libraries were sequenced on an Illumina NovaSeq with 2 x 150 bp paired-end reads. The published analysis was carried out like this. The reads were demultiplexed and collapsed into UMI-guided consensus sequences using migec v1.2.7. Using mixcr v2.1.11, UMI consensuses were aligned to TRA and TRB V and J templates and then assembled into clonotypes. Clonotypes were classified as expanded or contracted when called significant by both edgeR and NoisET, with noise models trained on biological replicates. edgeR calls used a false discovery rate-adjusted p below 0.01 and a log2 fold-change threshold of 1. As an exploratory analysis of dynamics, max-normalized trajectories of the 1000 most abundant clonotypes were examined by PCA with hierarchical clustering. Each responding clone was given a CD4 or CD8 phenotype based on the CD4+ and CD8+ repertoires, which had been sequenced separately. TCRdb passed the public sequencing reads through fastp at Q25 and MiXCR, retaining productive beta sequences. A single entry per CDR3 protein holds the most common genes and DNA from its merged rows. It is TCRdb's table, rather than the study itself, that gives the V and J calls and clone size. This sample gives hundreds of thousands of distinct CDR3 sequences in total; roughly 22% of them show up just once. The ten largest clones take up about 8.2% of the sample.

This sample is drawn from a study of T-cell memory formation after mild COVID-19 (dated by TCRdb to 2020 to 2022). Regarding the research as a whole: TCR sequence clusters from the two donors were largely donor specific. The cohort was made up of two young adult volunteers, one female and one male, who were previously healthy. In a couple of donors, T-cell clones that expanded and contracted after mild COVID-19 were tracked by sequencing TCRalpha and TCRbeta repertoires over time. General study outcomes and caveats: Clones contracting from day 15 to 85 had balanced CD4/CD8 phenotypes, while a second wave expanding from day 15 to 37 was biased towards CD4+. The study included only a couple of mild cases, and larger cohorts that include severe cases with pre-infection samples were judged to be necessary. Some responding clones were found in pre-infection memory, which suggests that pre-existing cross-reactive memory T cells took part in the SARS-CoV-2 response. SARS-CoV-2 specificity was not confirmed for the second-wave clones peaking on day 37. Contracting CD4+ clones appeared mostly in the CM and EM memory subsets, whereas CD8+ clones were enriched in EMRA.

Ficoll-Paque density gradient centrifugation was used to isolate PBMCs. This sequence was found in an adult woman who had mild COVID-19 (a few samples of this study predate the infection). The sample titles of this study are shuffled in the database, so cell type and time point are left out; the donor was told from shared clones. In this chain, TRBV10-3 is recombined with TRBJ1-1; matching of 5 bases hints at TRBD1 as the D gene. The specimen sequenced was PBMCs or a T cell subset sorted from them (not recorded which). In nucleotide form, the sequence is TGTGCCATCAGCACCCCGGGGCGCCGAAACACTGAAGCTTTCTTT. Its amino acids are CAISTPGRRNTEAFF.